This paragraph covers one T cell receptor beta chain sequence. Its antigen is as yet unknown. Clones were sequenced by immunoSEQ multiplex PCR, and TCRdb holds only the in-frame ones, with some missing. The sample includes some 200,000 clones, roughly nine tenths of them seen just once. The source of the sample is a study of T cell responses to AZD1222 COVID-19 vaccine. Overall study results and limits: The breadth and depth of Spike-specific TCRs increased once two AZD1222 doses had been given. Clonal diversity was possibly underestimated, and white British individuals and females predominated among donors. Repertoires in all cases were sampled only once the peak T cell response had passed. Unmutated variant regions are reportedly the target of nearly half of TCRs that are spike-specific.

This TCR was recovered from an adult who received the AZD1222 COVID-19 vaccine. The source was peripheral blood, collected 28 days after the second AZD1222 dose.

CDR3 sequence: CASSQGRTSGRTDTQYF. The CDR3 nucleotides read TGCGCCAGCAGCCAAGGCAGGACTAGCGGGAGGACAGATACGCAGTATTTT. This chain links TRBV4-1 with TRBJ2-3, with 14 bases lining up with TRBD2. The junction had 3 bases not matched to a gene; V was cut back by 1 base and J by 3 bases. Germline CDR1 and CDR2: MGHRA and YSYEKL. The CDR3 length is 17 residues.